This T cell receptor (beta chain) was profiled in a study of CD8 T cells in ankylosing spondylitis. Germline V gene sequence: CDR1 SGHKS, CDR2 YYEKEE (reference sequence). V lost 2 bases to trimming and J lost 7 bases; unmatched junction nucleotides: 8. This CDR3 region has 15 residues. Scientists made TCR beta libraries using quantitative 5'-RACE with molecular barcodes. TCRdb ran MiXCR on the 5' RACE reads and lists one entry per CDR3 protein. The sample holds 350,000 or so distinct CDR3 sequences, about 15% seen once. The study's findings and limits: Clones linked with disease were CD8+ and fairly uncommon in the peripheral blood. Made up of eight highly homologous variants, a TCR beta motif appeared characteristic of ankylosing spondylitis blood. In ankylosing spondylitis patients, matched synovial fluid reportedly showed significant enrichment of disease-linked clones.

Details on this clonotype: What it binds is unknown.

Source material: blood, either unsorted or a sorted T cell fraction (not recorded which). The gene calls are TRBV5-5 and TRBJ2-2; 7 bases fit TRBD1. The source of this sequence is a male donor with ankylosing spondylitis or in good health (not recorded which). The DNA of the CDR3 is TGTGCCAGCAGCTTTTCTGTACAGGGGATCGGGGAGCTGTTTTTT. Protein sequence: CASSFSVQGIGELFF.